The source of this T cell receptor beta chain is a study of PD-1 blockade in classical Hodgkin lymphoma. The table came from immunoSEQ multiplex PCR; TCRdb's copy has only in-frame clones and leaves some out. Among approximately 3,000 clones listed, roughly 60% were seen once. This CDR3 spans 15 amino acids. The ends lost 4 bases at V and 1 base at J; junction bases unmatched: 5. The germline V gene encodes CDR1 MNHNY and CDR2 SVGAGI (reference sequence). No patient escaped relapse after autologous stem cell transplantation, and brentuximab vedotin exposure varied. Magnetic negative selection, applied to thawed PBMCs, was used to isolate the CD8+ T cells.

The clonotype originates from a human donor with classical Hodgkin lymphoma. Sequencing was performed on CD8+ T cells from blood, taken at baseline. J is TRBJ2-3 and V is TRBV6-6; 7 bases agree with TRBD2. Here the CDR3 DNA reads TGTGCCAGCAGTTGGCGGGAGCCCGGCACAGATACGCAGTATTTT. This gives the protein CASSWREPGTDTQYF.